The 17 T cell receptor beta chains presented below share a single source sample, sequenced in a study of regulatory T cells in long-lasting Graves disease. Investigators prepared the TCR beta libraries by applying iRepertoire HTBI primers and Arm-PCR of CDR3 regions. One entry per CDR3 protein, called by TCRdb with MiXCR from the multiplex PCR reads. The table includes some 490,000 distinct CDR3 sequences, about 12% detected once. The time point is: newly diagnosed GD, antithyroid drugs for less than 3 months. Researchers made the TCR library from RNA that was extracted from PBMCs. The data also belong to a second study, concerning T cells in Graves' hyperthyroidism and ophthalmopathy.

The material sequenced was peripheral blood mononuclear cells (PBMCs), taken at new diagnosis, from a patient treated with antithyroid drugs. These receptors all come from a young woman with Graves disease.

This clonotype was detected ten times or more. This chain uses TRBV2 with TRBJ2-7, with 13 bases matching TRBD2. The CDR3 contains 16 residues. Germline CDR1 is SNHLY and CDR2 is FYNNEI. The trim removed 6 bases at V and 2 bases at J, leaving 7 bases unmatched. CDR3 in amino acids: CASRPGTSGIPYEQYF. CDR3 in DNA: TGTGCCAGCAGACCGGGGACTAGCGGGATTCCCTACGAGCAGTACTTC.

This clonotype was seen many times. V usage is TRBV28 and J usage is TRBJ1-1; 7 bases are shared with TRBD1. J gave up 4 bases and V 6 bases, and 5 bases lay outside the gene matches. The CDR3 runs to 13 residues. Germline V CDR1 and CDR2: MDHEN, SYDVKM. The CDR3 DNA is TGTGCCAGCAGAGAACAGGGGATCACTGAAGCTTTCTTT. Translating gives CASREQGITEAFF.

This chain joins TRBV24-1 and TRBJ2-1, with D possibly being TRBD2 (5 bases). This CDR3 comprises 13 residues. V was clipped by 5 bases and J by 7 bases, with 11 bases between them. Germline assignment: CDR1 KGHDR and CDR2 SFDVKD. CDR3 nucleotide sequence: TGTGCCACCAGTGCCTCAGGCGGGAATGAGCAGTTCTTC. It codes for CATSASGGNEQFF.

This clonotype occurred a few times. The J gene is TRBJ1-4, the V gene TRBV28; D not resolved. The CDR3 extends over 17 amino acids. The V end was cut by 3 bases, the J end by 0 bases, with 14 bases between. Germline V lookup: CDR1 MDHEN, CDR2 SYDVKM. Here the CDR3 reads CASSFPLRNPTNEKLFF. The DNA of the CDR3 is TGTGCCAGCAGTTTTCCCCTCCGGAATCCAACTAATGAAAAACTGTTTTTT.

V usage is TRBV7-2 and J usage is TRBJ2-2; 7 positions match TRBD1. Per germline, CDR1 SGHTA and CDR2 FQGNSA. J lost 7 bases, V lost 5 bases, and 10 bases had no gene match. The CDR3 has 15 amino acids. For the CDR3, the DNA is TGTGCCAGCAGCCAAAATACACAGGGGTTCGGGGAGCTGTTTTTT. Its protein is CASSQNTQGFGELFF.

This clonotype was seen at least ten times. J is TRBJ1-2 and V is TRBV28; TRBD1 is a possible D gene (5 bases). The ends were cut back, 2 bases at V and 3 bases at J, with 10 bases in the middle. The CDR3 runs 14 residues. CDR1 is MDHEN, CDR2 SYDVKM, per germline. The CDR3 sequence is CASSLGGVDYGYTF. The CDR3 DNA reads TGTGCCAGCAGTTTAGGGGGTGTTGACTATGGCTACACCTTC.

CDR3 nucleotides: TGCGCCAGCAGCCTCATAGCGGGAGTGGTTTGGGAGCAGTTCTTC. Encoded protein: CASSLIAGVVWEQFF. The rearrangement uses TRBV5-1 and TRBJ2-1; 9 nucleotides align to TRBD2. CDR1 and CDR2 from the germline V gene are SGHRS and YFSETQ. V dropped 4 bases and J dropped 10; count of bases not matched to a gene: 12. This CDR3 is built from 15 residues.

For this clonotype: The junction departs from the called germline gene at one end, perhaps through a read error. The CDR3 sequence: CSTAAGSSTDTQYF. CDR3 DNA: TGCAGTACGGCTGCAGGTTCTAGCACAGATACGCAGTATTTT. This chain connects TRBV30 to TRBJ2-3; unclear D gene. This CDR3 region has 14 residues. Looked up from germline, CDR1 is GTSNPN and CDR2 is SVGIG (reference sequence). The complete variable domain, with remaining parts taken from reference TRBV30 and TRBJ2-3, reads SQTIHQWPATLVQPVGSPLSLECTVEGTSNPNLYWYRQAAGRGLQLLFYSVGIGQISSEVPQNLSASRPQDRQFILSSKKLLLSDSGFYLCSTAAGSSTDTQYFGPGTRLTVL.

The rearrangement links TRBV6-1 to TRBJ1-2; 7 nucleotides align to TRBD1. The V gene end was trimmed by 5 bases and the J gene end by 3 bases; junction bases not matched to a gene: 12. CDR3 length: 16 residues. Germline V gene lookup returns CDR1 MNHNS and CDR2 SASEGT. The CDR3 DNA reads TGTGCCAGCAGTCGAGAAAGAACAGGGGCTGACTATGGCTACACCTTC. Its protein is CASSRERTGADYGYTF.

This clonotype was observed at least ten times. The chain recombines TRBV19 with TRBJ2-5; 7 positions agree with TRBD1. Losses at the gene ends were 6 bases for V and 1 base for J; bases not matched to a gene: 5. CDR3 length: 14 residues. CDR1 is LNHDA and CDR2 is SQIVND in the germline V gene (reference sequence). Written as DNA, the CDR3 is TGTGCCAGTAGACCCGGGACAGCCCAAGAGACCCAGTACTTC. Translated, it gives CASRPGTAQETQYF.

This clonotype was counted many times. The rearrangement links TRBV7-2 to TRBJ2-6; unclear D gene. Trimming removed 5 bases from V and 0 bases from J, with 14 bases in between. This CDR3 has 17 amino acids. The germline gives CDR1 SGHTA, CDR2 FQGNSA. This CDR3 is CASSNRPVLSGANVLTF. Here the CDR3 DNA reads TGTGCCAGCAGCAACCGTCCGGTCCTCTCTGGGGCCAACGTCCTGACTTTC.

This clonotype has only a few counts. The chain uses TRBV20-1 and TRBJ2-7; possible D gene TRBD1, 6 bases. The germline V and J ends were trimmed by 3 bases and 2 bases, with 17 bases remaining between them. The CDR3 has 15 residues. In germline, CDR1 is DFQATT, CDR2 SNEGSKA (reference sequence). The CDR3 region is CSASSPRQVAYEQYF. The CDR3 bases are TGCAGTGCTAGTTCACCCAGACAGGTGGCCTACGAGCAGTACTTC.

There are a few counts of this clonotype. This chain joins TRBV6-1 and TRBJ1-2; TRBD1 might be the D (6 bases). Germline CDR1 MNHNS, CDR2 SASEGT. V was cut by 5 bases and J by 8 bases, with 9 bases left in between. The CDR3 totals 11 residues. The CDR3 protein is CASSPGVGYTF. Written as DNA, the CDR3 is TGTGCCAGCAGTCCAGGGGTAGGCTACACCTTC.

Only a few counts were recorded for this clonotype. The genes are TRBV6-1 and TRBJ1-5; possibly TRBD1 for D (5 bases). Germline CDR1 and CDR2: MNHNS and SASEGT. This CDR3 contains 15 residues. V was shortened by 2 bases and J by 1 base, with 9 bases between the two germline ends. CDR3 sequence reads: CASSEIQGSNQPQHF. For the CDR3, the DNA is TGTGCCAGCAGTGAAATTCAGGGAAGCAATCAGCCCCAGCATTTT.

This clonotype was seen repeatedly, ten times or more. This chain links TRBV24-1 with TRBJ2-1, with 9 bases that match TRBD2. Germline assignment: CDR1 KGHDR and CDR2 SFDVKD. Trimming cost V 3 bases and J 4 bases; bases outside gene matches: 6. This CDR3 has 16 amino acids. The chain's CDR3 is CATSDRTSAIYNEQFF. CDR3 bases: TGTGCCACCAGTGATCGGACTAGCGCCATATACAATGAGCAGTTCTTC.

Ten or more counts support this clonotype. The CDR3 DNA is TGTGCCAGCAGTCCCGGGACAGGGAATTCACCCCTCCACTTT. The encoded protein is CASSPGTGNSPLHF. The genes are TRBV6-1 and TRBJ1-6; 9 positions agree with TRBD1. The CDR3 extends over 14 amino acids. The J segment lost 7 bases and the V segment lost 5 bases, leaving 3 bases of the junction unmatched. Germline V gives CDR1 MNHNS, CDR2 SASEGT.

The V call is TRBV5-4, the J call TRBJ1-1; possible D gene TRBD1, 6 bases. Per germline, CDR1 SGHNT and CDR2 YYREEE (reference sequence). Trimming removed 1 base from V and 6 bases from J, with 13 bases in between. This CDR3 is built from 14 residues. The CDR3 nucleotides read TGTGCCAGCAGCTTGCCAGGGGTCCCATCTGAAGCTTTCTTT. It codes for CASSLPGVPSEAFF.